This passage covers 5 T cell receptor beta chains from one sample sequenced in a study of metastatic and nonmetastatic thyroid tumors. Thyroid surgery was preceded by no treatment in any patient. With MiXCR, TCRdb called clones anew from the PCR reads. The sample records roughly 72,000 clones, roughly 18% being singletons. Sequenced input: blood. The receptors were sampled from a female donor with papillary thyroid cancer or a benign thyroid nodule (not recorded which). Some clones in this sample may be carry-over from other donors' samples.

V usage is TRBV9 and J usage is TRBJ2-7; 9 bases map to TRBD2. V lost 4 bases, J lost 6 bases, and 14 bases stayed unmatched. This CDR3 has 16 amino acids. The V gene's germline CDR1 is SGDLS and CDR2 YYNGEE. CDR3: CASSQGSGGLQGEQYF. Here the CDR3 DNA reads TGTGCCAGCAGCCAGGGGAGCGGGGGGCTTCAGGGCGAGCAGTACTTC.

At least ten counts were recorded for this clone. This sequence joins TRBV10-2 and TRBJ2-7; maybe TRBD1 (6 bases). Germline V gives CDR1 WSHSY, CDR2 SAAADI. The V end was cut by 8 bases, the J end by 4 bases, with 18 bases between. The length of the CDR3 is 14 residues. In nucleotides, the CDR3 is TGCGCCAGCGGCCCCGGACAGACTCTATACGAGCAGTACTTC. Its protein product is CASGPGQTLYEQYF.

Notes on this clone: Other DNA sequences from this sample encode an identical CDR3 as well. The rearrangement joins TRBV29-1 to TRBJ2-1; 7 nucleotides match TRBD1. The germline CDR1 and CDR2 sequences are SQVTM and ANQGSEA. V was clipped by 0 bases and J by 4 bases; unmatched bases: 9. CDR3 length equals 16 residues. The CDR3 here is CSVEDRRQGVYNEQFF. DNA of the CDR3: TGCAGCGTTGAAGATAGGAGACAGGGTGTTTACAATGAGCAGTTCTTC.

As regards this clone: A read error may account for a junction end that differs from germline. The genes are TRBV20-1 and TRBJ2-3; D remains ambiguous. Germline V CDR1 and CDR2: DFQATT, SNEGSKA (reference sequence). CDR3 size: 16 residues. In nucleotides, the CDR3 is TGCAGTGCTAGAGCCCCGACCCGACTCGGGCACAGATACGCAGTATTT. Its translation is CSARAPTRLGHRYAVF.

This clone was seen many times. V usage is TRBV20-1 and J usage is TRBJ2-1; D perhaps matches TRBD1 (6 bases). Per germline, CDR1 DFQATT and CDR2 SNEGSKA (reference sequence). The V end lost 6 bases, the J end lost 5 bases, and 17 bases lay between the germline ends. The CDR3 totals 14 residues. CDR3 amino acids: CSAAPLQGHNEQFF. CDR3 coding DNA: TGCAGTGCCGCGCCTCTACAGGGACACAATGAGCAGTTCTTC.